This T cell receptor beta chain was sequenced for a study of OX40 agonist ivuxolimab in advanced cancers. The wider study: The patients got ivuxolimab, which is an agonistic anti-OX40 (CD134) antibody. Study-wide findings and caveats: Low normalized T-cell clonal expansion also characterized some of the nonresponders. The 0.1-3.0 mg/kg partial responders had among the lowest clonal expansion.

Repertoires were generated with immunoSEQ multiplex PCR, while TCRdb's copy carries only in-frame clones and drops some. The sample lists several thousand clones, 70% to 90% occurring once. V gave up 5 bases and J gave up 5 bases, with 7 bases separating them. Germline CDR1 is SEHNR and CDR2 is FQNEAQ (reference sequence). The CDR3 loop spans 12 amino acids. With respect to this clone: The antigen is undetermined.

This chain uses TRBV7-9 with TRBJ1-5; D may be TRBD1 (5 bases). This sample comprised CD4+ or CD8+ T cells sorted from blood, obtained in a trial of the OX40 agonist ivuxolimab. This TCR was recovered from an adult with an advanced solid tumor such as melanoma, head and neck, liver or kidney cancer. The CDR3 region is CASSLGDQPQHF. CDR3 DNA: TGTGCCAGCAGCCTGGGGGATCAGCCCCAGCATTTT.